This T cell receptor (beta chain) was captured by sequencing in a study of T cell responses to AZD1222 COVID-19 vaccine. The protocol was immunoSEQ multiplex PCR, while the TCRdb copy is restricted to in-frame clones and leaves out a portion. The table records around 150,000 clones, 85% to 95% of them present only once. Notes on the study in general: CD4 TCRs covered the whole spike, strongest at regions 160-218 and 743-854.

A word on this clone: What it recognizes is unknown.

This CDR3 has 18 amino acids. Germline V gene data show CDR1 as LGHDT and CDR2 as YNNKEL (reference sequence). The V end lost 0 bases, the J end lost 4 bases, and 18 bases lay between the germline ends. The source of this sequence is an adult who received the AZD1222 COVID-19 vaccine. V and J are TRBV3-1 (or the pseudogene TRBV3-2) and TRBJ2-2; maybe TRBD2 (5 bases). The sample here was peripheral blood, taken 28 days after the second AZD1222 dose. Here the CDR3 DNA reads TGTGCCAGCAGCCAAGACGGAGGTGCGATGGGCCTCACCGGGGAGCTGTTTTTT. Protein sequence: CASSQDGGAMGLTGELFF.